The 23 T cell receptor beta chains below come from one sample, sequenced in a study of cytomegalovirus exposure and HLA in healthy donors. The study ran its PCR with 60 Vbeta and 13 Jbeta primers. Libraries were prepared by immunoSEQ multiplex PCR; TCRdb keeps only in-frame clonotypes and omits some of them. This table holds roughly 160,000 clones, roughly 80% found once. Sequenced material: PBMCs. The source is a male donor in good health and CMV-seronegative.

V is TRBV11-3 and J is TRBJ2-5; TRBD1 matches 9 bases. The germline CDR1 and CDR2 sequences are SGHNT and YENEEA. With V trimmed by 4 bases and J by 5 bases, 5 bases remained unmatched. The CDR3 runs 14 residues. CDR3 region: CASSSQGAGETQYF. The CDR3 DNA sequence: TGTGCCAGCAGCTCACAGGGGGCTGGGGAGACCCAGTACTTC.

This clone was seen a few times. The V gene is TRBV4-1, the J gene TRBJ2-7; 8 bases fit TRBD1. Losses at the gene ends were 1 base for V and 1 base for J; bases not matched to a gene: 3. Germline V lookup: CDR1 MGHRA, CDR2 YSYEKL. CDR3 length: 15 amino acids. The CDR3 DNA follows: TGCGCCAGCAGCCAAGCGAGACAGGGGTCCTACGAGCAGTACTTC. This codes for CASSQARQGSYEQYF.

V and J are TRBV5-6 and TRBJ1-3, with 7 bases matching TRBD1. This CDR3 spans 16 amino acids. Germline lookup yields CDR1 SGHDT and CDR2 YYEEEE. J gave up 0 bases and V 5 bases, and 8 bases lay outside the gene matches. CDR3 residues: CASSRNTGDSGNTIYF. The CDR3, as DNA: TGTGCCAGCAGTCGAAATACAGGGGACTCTGGAAACACCATATATTTT.

This clone was picked up a small number of times. The CDR3 protein is CASSYKTQYF. The CDR3 coding sequence is TGCGCCAGCAGCTATAAGACCCAGTACTTC. This chain uses TRBV4-1 with TRBJ2-5; no reliable D call. The germline gives CDR1 MGHRA, CDR2 YSYEKL. V lost 5 bases and J lost 6, with 4 bases in between. The CDR3 consists of 10 residues.

The chain joins TRBV27 to TRBJ1-2; D uncertain. This CDR3 region has 13 residues. Germline V lookup: CDR1 MNHEY, CDR2 SMNVEV (reference sequence). V shed 6 bases and J shed 7 bases, with 15 bases lying between them. The chain's CDR3 is CASSPGREGGYTF. The CDR3, as DNA: TGTGCCAGCAGCCCAGGACGGGAAGGTGGCTACACCTTC.

This chain uses TRBV2 with TRBJ1-5, with a possible D match to TRBD1 (5 bases). Germline V gives CDR1 SNHLY, CDR2 FYNNEI. CDR3 length: 14 amino acids. Trimming took off 6 bases at V and 6 bases at J, with 15 bases between the two ends. The CDR3 here is CASSSGLGFQPQHF. The DNA for the CDR3 is TGTGCCAGCAGCTCAGGGTTAGGTTTTCAGCCCCAGCATTTT.

This clone was detected only a few times. The chain couples TRBV29-1 to TRBJ2-7; 8 nucleotides align to TRBD1. J was trimmed by 6 bases and V by 6 bases; bases with no gene match: 13. The CDR3 is 14 residues long. Germline loops: CDR1 SQVTM, CDR2 ANQGSEA. CDR3 sequence reads: CSVALFAGGLEQYF. CDR3 nucleotides: TGCAGCGTGGCCCTGTTTGCAGGGGGCCTCGAGCAGTACTTC.

V is TRBV11-2 and J is TRBJ2-5; D uncertain. The germline V gene encodes CDR1 SGHAT and CDR2 FQNNGV. The CDR3 contains 16 residues. With 5 bases removed from V and 0 bases from J, the gap between germline ends came to 16 bases. The CDR3 loop is CASSTRYFRNQETQYF. Here the CDR3 DNA reads TGTGCCAGCAGCACCCGTTACTTCCGTAACCAAGAGACCCAGTACTTC.

The chain combines TRBV2 with TRBJ1-5; D gene ambiguous. This CDR3 comprises 14 residues. From germline, CDR1 is SNHLY and CDR2 FYNNEI. V was clipped by 3 bases and J by 2 bases, with 8 bases between them. CDR3 amino acids: CASSDYQGNQPQHF. CDR3 sequence (DNA): TGTGCCAGCAGTGACTATCAGGGCAATCAGCCCCAGCATTTT. Looking up the rest from reference TRBV2 and TRBJ1-5 gives the full variable domain: EPEVTQTPSHQVTQMGQEVILRCVPISNHLYFYWYRQILGQKVEFLVSFYNNEISEKSEIFDDQFSVERPDGSNFTLKIRSTKLEDSAMYFCASSDYQGNQPQHFGDGTRLSIL.

This clone appeared once. V gene TRBV5-8 combines with J gene TRBJ1-6; unclear D gene. The CDR3 totals 14 residues. V dropped 1 base and J dropped 5 bases, with 7 bases sitting between them. Germline CDR1 reads SGHTS; CDR2 reads YDEGEE. CDR3 loop: CASSLPLNNSPLHF. The DNA of the CDR3 is TGTGCCAGCAGCTTGCCCCTTAATAATTCACCCCTCCACTTT. The complete variable domain, with remaining parts taken from reference TRBV5-8 and TRBJ1-6, reads EAGVTQSPTHLIKTRGQQATLRCSPISGHTSVYWYQQALGLGLQFLLWYDEGEERNRGNFPPRFSGRQFPNYSSELNVNALELEDSALYLCASSLPLNNSPLHFGNGTRLTVT.

The V and J genes are TRBV5-6 and TRBJ2-3; 7 bases line up with TRBD1. From germline, CDR1 is SGHDT and CDR2 YYEEEE. The CDR3 sequence is 15 residues long. With 3 bases clipped from V and 4 bases from J, the junction kept 8 bases outside the gene matches. CDR3 in DNA: TGTGCCAGCAGCTGGAGGACAGGAGATGCAGATACGCAGTATTTT. This gives the protein CASSWRTGDADTQYF.

The chain recombines TRBV4-1 with TRBJ2-5; 15 nucleotides agree with TRBD2. Germline-derived CDR1 and CDR2 are MGHRA and YSYEKL. The CDR3 is 18 amino acids. Unmatched junction bases numbered 6, after V lost 4 bases and J lost 0 bases. The DNA of the CDR3 is TGCGCCAGCAGCCCCAGGACTAGCGGGGGGGGATACCAAGAGACCCAGTACTTC. It codes for CASSPRTSGGGYQETQYF.

CDR3 protein: CASSGSRDRVKSEQYF. The CDR3 DNA follows: TGTGCCAGCAGCGGGAGCCGGGACAGAGTTAAGTCCGAGCAGTACTTC. The gene calls are TRBV7-2 and TRBJ2-7; TRBD1 aligns across 7 bases. CDR3 length equals 16 residues. The J segment lost 6 bases and the V segment lost 5 bases, leaving 16 bases of the junction unmatched. CDR1 is SGHTA, CDR2 FQGNSA, per germline.

The chain has TRBV6-1 and TRBJ2-7; TRBD1 agrees at 12 bases. The length of the CDR3 is 15 residues. Germline CDR1 reads MNHNS; CDR2 reads SASEGT. Trimming took 6 bases from V and 8 from J; bases not matched to a gene: 11. The CDR3 protein is CASREGQGAAGKQYF. In nucleotides, the CDR3 is TGTGCCAGCAGGGAGGGACAGGGGGCAGCGGGCAAGCAGTACTTC.

This clone was seen once. This rearrangement joins TRBV10-2 to TRBJ2-2; 8 positions match TRBD1. Unmatched junction bases numbered 4, after V lost 0 bases and J lost 7 bases. Germline CDR1 WSHSY, CDR2 SAAADI. The CDR3 sequence is 15 residues long. This CDR3 reads CASSESRQGIGELFF. The CDR3, as DNA: TGCGCCAGCAGTGAGTCGAGACAGGGGATCGGGGAGCTGTTTTTT.

This rearrangement joins TRBV12-5 to TRBJ2-5, with a possible D match to TRBD1 (8 bases). CDR1 is LGHNT, CDR2 FRNRAP, per germline. The CDR3 length is 15 residues. The germline V and J ends were trimmed by 7 bases and 4 bases, with 19 bases remaining between them. The CDR3: CASATGGVSGETQYF. The CDR3 DNA is TGTGCTAGTGCCACAGGGGGGGTGAGCGGAGAGACCCAGTACTTC.

This chain uses TRBV5-8 with TRBJ2-7; 10 bases fit TRBD1. CDR3 length: 16 amino acids. Losses at the gene ends were 0 bases for V and 2 bases for J; bases not matched to a gene: 5. Looked up from germline, CDR1 is SGHTS and CDR2 is YDEGEE. CDR3 nucleotides: TGTGCCAGCAGCTTGGCCCTCGGACAGGGGGCCTACGAGCAGTACTTC. This gives the protein CASSLALGQGAYEQYF.

The CDR3 DNA follows: TGCGCCAGCAGCCAAGGGCTCACGAACACCTACGAGCAGTACTTC. It specifies CASSQGLTNTYEQYF. The gene calls are TRBV4-3 and TRBJ2-7; no firm D call. The V gene lost 1 base and the J gene lost 2 bases, with 12 bases spanning the gap. Germline V CDR1 and CDR2: LGHNA, YSLEER. This CDR3 region has 15 residues.

The chain carries TRBV6-5 and TRBJ1-1; perhaps TRBD1 as D (5 bases). V was pared by 2 bases and J by 2 bases, with 9 bases between. The germline CDR1 and CDR2 sequences are MNHEY and SVGAGI. CDR3 length: 14 residues. The chain's CDR3 is CASSYGAANTEAFF. In DNA form, the CDR3 reads TGTGCCAGCAGTTACGGGGCAGCAAACACTGAAGCTTTCTTT.

The chain carries TRBV9 and TRBJ1-5; 8 positions agree with TRBD1. Trimming took 3 bases from V and 6 from J; bases not matched to a gene: 8. Germline V gene data show CDR1 as SGDLS and CDR2 as YYNGEE. The CDR3 consists of 15 residues. CDR3 loop: CASSADRERGQPQHF. CDR3 nucleotide sequence: TGTGCCAGCAGCGCGGACAGGGAAAGGGGTCAGCCCCAGCATTTT. Full variable domain (remainder filled in from reference TRBV9 and TRBJ1-5): DSGVTQTPKHLITATGQRVTLRCSPRSGDLSVYWYQQSLDQGLQFLIQYYNGEERAKGNILERFSAQQFPDLHSELNLSSLELGDSALYFCASSADRERGQPQHFGDGTRLSIL.

The chain is built from TRBV19 and TRBJ1-1; 12 positions agree with TRBD1. V shed 8 bases, J shed 6 bases, and the junction held 4 bases outside the gene matches. This CDR3 spans 13 amino acids. Germline assignment: CDR1 LNHDA and CDR2 SQIVND (reference sequence). CDR3 sequence reads: CASGTGGRAEAFF. The CDR3 region has the DNA TGTGCCAGTGGGACAGGGGGCAGAGCTGAAGCTTTCTTT.

The chain links TRBV2 to TRBJ1-1; 8 bases are a match to TRBD1. CDR3 length: 14 residues. CDR1 is SNHLY, CDR2 FYNNEI, per germline. Trimming removed 10 bases from V and 7 bases from J; junction bases left unmatched: 14. The CDR3 region has the DNA TGTGCCAACCGGCTGGTGACAGGGGAACTTGAAGCTTTCTTT. Amino acids: CANRLVTGELEAFF.

The CDR3 DNA sequence: TGCGCCAGCAGCTTGGGGATAGCGGGGGGACTCCAAAATGAGCAGTTCTTC. This sequence encodes CASSLGIAGGLQNEQFF. This chain joins TRBV5-1 and TRBJ2-1, with TRBD2 matching over 10 bases. V was pared by 0 bases and J by 7 bases, with 10 bases of the junction left unmatched. CDR3 length: 17 residues. Germline V gene sequence: CDR1 SGHRS, CDR2 YFSETQ.